This T cell receptor beta chain was obtained from a study of beta chain features in type 1 diabetes. For the study at large: Patients did not differ from healthy donors in age, gender or cell yield.

The V and J ends lost 5 bases and 1 base, in that order; junction bases with no gene match: 8. The CDR3 extends over 16 amino acids. The germline V gene encodes CDR1 SEHNR and CDR2 FQNEAQ (reference sequence). The study reverse transcribed the entire isolated RNA, so it sequenced expressed TCRB transcripts. Assay: immunoSEQ multiplex PCR; the TCRdb copy retains only in-frame clones and omits some. The sample lists roughly 450,000 clones; approximately 10% were seen once. Sorted CD4+ subsets: naive, central memory, regulatory, stem cell-like memory (CD45RO/CCR7/CD25/CD127/CD95/CD27 panel). The rearrangement uses TRBV7-9 and TRBJ1-3, with 7 bases matching TRBD1. This TCR derives from a woman aged 18-30 years in good health. The sample was naive CD4+ T cells from blood. The CDR3 nucleotides read TGTGCCAGCAGCCCGATCACAGGGGCTTCTGGAAACACCATATATTTT. The encoded protein is CASSPITGASGNTIYF.